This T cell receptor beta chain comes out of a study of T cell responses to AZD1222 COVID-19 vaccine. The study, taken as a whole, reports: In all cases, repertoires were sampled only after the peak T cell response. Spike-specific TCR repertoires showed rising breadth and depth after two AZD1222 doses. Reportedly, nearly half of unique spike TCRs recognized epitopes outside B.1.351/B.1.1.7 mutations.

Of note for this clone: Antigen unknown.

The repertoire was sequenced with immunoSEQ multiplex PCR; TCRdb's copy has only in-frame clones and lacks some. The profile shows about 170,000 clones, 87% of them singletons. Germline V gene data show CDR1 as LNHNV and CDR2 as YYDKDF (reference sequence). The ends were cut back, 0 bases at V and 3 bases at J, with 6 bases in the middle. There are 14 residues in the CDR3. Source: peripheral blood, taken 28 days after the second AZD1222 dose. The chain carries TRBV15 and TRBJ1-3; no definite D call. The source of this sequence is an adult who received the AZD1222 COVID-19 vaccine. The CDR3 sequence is CATSRDNSGNTIYF. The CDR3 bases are TGTGCCACCAGCAGAGATAATAGTGGAAACACCATATATTTT. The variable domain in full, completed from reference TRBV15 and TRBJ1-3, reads DAMVIQNPRYQVTQFGKPVTLSCSQTLNHNVMYWYQQKSSQAPKLLFHYYDKDFNNEADTPDNFQSRRPNTSFCFLDIRSPGLGDTAMYLCATSRDNSGNTIYFGEGSWLTVV.